The present TCR beta chain was sequenced within a study of OX40 agonist ivuxolimab in advanced cancers. Study overall: A mean age of approximately 60 years, range roughly 20 to 90, was recorded, and approximately 79% were male.

Broader study findings: CD4+ and CD8+ blood T cells expanded clonally by week 6 at 0.1 to 3.0 mg/kg.

Using immunoSEQ multiplex PCR, the repertoire was profiled, and TCRdb retains in-frame clones only, with some absent. The sample holds 60,000 or so clones; roughly 85% are singletons and the top ten take 0.7% to 0.9%. A word on this clone: The target antigen is unknown.

V was pared by 2 bases and J by 0 bases, with 9 bases between. CDR1 and CDR2 (germline): SGHRS, YFSETQ. The CDR3 length is 15 residues. The chain recombines TRBV5-1 with TRBJ1-3, with a possible D match to TRBD1 (5 bases). This sequence was found in an adult with an advanced solid tumor such as melanoma, head and neck, liver or kidney cancer. Sample: CD4+ or CD8+ T cells sorted from blood, taken in a trial of the OX40 agonist ivuxolimab. The CDR3 nucleotides read TGCGCCAGCAGCTTATCCGGGACCTCTGGAAACACCATATATTTT. It specifies CASSLSGTSGNTIYF.